The rows below give T cell receptor beta chains drawn from one sample of a study of blood T cell repertoires in COVID-19. TCRdb keeps only in-frame clones here, not all; method: immunoSEQ multiplex PCR. The sample includes about 83,000 clones, more than 70% of them seen just once. The sequenced sample consisted of peripheral blood. All receptors come from a woman of 80 years or more in a cohort sampled during active or convalescent COVID-19. Both conserved end residues are part of each CDR3. Not every row has a clone size; where given, it reads once, few, many or a size class.

CDR3aa | v_gene | abundance
CAWSVGSVNEKLFF | TRBV30 | -
CASSFSWGDLSSTDTQYF | TRBV28 | -
CASSSMVDTEAFF | TRBV6-5 | -
CSVEGGRGFGAFF | TRBV29-1 | -
CASSSSGESTEAFF | TRBV18 | -
CASRGPLGDENYGYTF | TRBV19 | -
CASSFVSAGGLNQPQHF | TRBV28 | -
CASSGTGFNQPQHF | TRBV4-1 | -
CASSWTGTGEEKLFF | TRBV5-1 | -
CSASVPILAGGPGEQFF | TRBV20-1 | -
CASIRTGTGDSPLHF | TRBV6-5 | few
CASSTEAGNTIYF | TRBV28 | -
CASSPGTGSGNTIYF | TRBV5-5 | -
CASSILPGSYNSPLHF | TRBV21-1 | -
CASSSGTGGSETQYF | TRBV2 | -
CASSDRGGESGANVLTF | TRBV2 | -
CASSLATSGEQFF | TRBV7-7 | -
CASRLTFNTEAFF | TRBV12-3/TRBV12-4 | -
CASSLRLGASGNTIYF | TRBV19 | -
CASSQDNRQVLAKNIQYF | TRBV4-1 | -
CASSLAGGIGELFF | TRBV5-4 | -
CASSQVGGSSGNTIYF | TRBV4-1 | -
CASSGSSNQPQHF | TRBV9 | -
CASSQDLGNYWTGDSPLHF | TRBV3-1/TRBV3-2 | -
CASSTHRGDNSPLHF | TRBV7-8 | -
CASSLTGDGMTEAFF | TRBV5-4 | -
CASRFSARAYNEQFF | TRBV21-1 | -
CASSPQGASDTQYF | TRBV5-1 | -
CASSPEPSRDEQYF | TRBV5-8 | -
CSVRAGNEQFF | TRBV20-1 | few
CSASPGNNQPQHF | TRBV20-1 | few
CASSLGGQLGYTEAFF | TRBV5-4 | -
CASSVGGQGTYGYTF | TRBV9 | -
CASTGLRWTEAFF | TRBV19 | -
CASRPTGSTNTIYF | TRBV11-2 | -
CASSYSGEGYEQYF | TRBV6-6 | -
CASSTGQGAKGLNTEAFF | TRBV5-6 | -
CATSDYVPNEQFF | TRBV24-1 | -
CASSYPDRGLPFF | TRBV11-2 | once
CSVGGAGSNQPQHF | TRBV29-1 | -
CASSTSVSGREFF | TRBV5-1 | -
CSAHQDTEAFF | TRBV20-1 | -
CASSLGSSGRAQNEQFF | TRBV5-1 | -
CASSPSGRSSYEQYF | TRBV14 | -
CASSARTGDPPAGNTIYF | TRBV19 | -
CASSEGHGYEQYF | TRBV5-1 | -
CASSTGGRETQYF | TRBV19 | -
CASSLADRGHTGELFF | TRBV7-7 | -
CATSRVTAPEQYF | TRBV15 | -